The 24 T cell receptor beta chains given below trace back to one sample, sequenced in a study of shared clonotypes between healthy human individuals. TCRdb's copy holds only in-frame clones and misses some; the assay was immunoSEQ multiplex PCR. The sample records around 690,000 clones, about 90% being singletons. Source material: memory CD8+ T cells from PBMCs. Subset of the sample: CD45RO+ cells pooled with CCR7-negative TemRA cells. The receptors here all came from a man aged 18 to 29 in good health. Some clones in this sample may be carry-over from other donors' samples.

The V call is TRBV28, the J call TRBJ2-1, with TRBD2 as a possible D gene (6 bases). This CDR3 contains 14 residues. Trimming took 10 bases from V and 2 from J, leaving 15 bases between them. Germline CDR1 MDHEN, CDR2 SYDVKM. The CDR3 reads CATTGLVTYNEQFF. CDR3 bases: TGTGCCACCACGGGACTGGTGACCTACAATGAGCAGTTCTTC.

The chain is built from TRBV6-5 and TRBJ2-7; 8 nucleotides match TRBD2. Germline trimming cut 5 bases from V and 3 bases from J; bases unmatched to any gene: 9. Germline assignment: CDR1 MNHEY and CDR2 SVGAGI. This CDR3 comprises 15 residues. The CDR3 sequence: CASSARGGLFYEQYF. Written as DNA, the CDR3 is TGTGCCAGCAGTGCCCGCGGGGGGCTTTTCTACGAGCAGTACTTC.

CDR3 nucleotides: TGTGCCAGCAGCGCAACCCACGACAGGGGGGAAAAACTGTTTTTT. Its protein product is CASSATHDRGEKLFF. The chain combines TRBV9 with TRBJ1-4; 9 nucleotides match TRBD1. The CDR3 runs 15 residues. The germline V gene has CDR1 SGDLS and CDR2 YYNGEE. The junction had 8 bases not matched to a gene; V was cut back by 3 bases and J by 8 bases.

The chain joins TRBV9 to TRBJ2-7; TRBD2 matches at 7 bases. V dropped 5 bases and J dropped 4; count of bases not matched to a gene: 9. Germline V gene data show CDR1 as SGDLS and CDR2 as YYNGEE. The CDR3 has 14 residues. This CDR3 is CASSLGLGLYEQYF. DNA of the CDR3: TGTGCCAGCAGTCTCGGACTAGGCCTGTACGAGCAGTACTTC.

This chain links TRBV30 with TRBJ2-7; possible D gene TRBD1, 5 bases. Trimming took off 5 bases at V and 5 bases at J, with 13 bases between the two ends. The CDR3 has 12 residues. Germline V CDR1 and CDR2: GTSNPN, SVGIG (reference sequence). CDR3 nucleotide sequence: TGTGCCTGGGCCCCGGGCAGGGACGAGCAGTACTTC. The encoded protein is CAWAPGRDEQYF.

This clone has just one count. This chain joins TRBV27 and TRBJ2-3, with 11 nucleotides matching TRBD2. Per germline, CDR1 MNHEY and CDR2 SMNVEV (reference sequence). V lost 3 bases and J lost 5; bases outside the gene matches: 13. This CDR3 is built from 18 residues. CDR3 in amino acids: CASSFVAGGPLLLDTQYF. CDR3 sequence (DNA): TGTGCCAGCAGTTTTGTAGCGGGAGGGCCCCTATTGCTAGATACGCAGTATTTT.

J is TRBJ2-7 and V is TRBV27, with 16 bases that match TRBD2. Germline-derived CDR1 and CDR2 are MNHEY and SMNVEV (reference sequence). The CDR3 runs to 16 residues. The junction had 10 bases not matched to a gene; V was cut back by 7 bases and J by 7 bases. The CDR3 loop reads CASNGPGTSGRGEQYF. CDR3 DNA sequence: TGTGCCAGCAACGGCCCCGGGACTAGCGGGAGGGGGGAGCAGTACTTC.

The rearrangement uses TRBV21-1 and TRBJ2-1. TRBV21-1 is recorded as a pseudogene. The CDR3 is 16 amino acids. The CDR3 coding sequence is TGTGCCAGCAGCAAAGCGGACGTGAGCTCCTACAATGAGCAGTTCTTC. It is translated as CASSKADVSSYNEQFF.

Points on this clone: Other DNA sequences in this specimen translate into the identical CDR3. In DNA, the CDR3 is TGTGCCAGCAGCGTCGGACTAGCGGGAGGCAATGAGCAGTTCTTC. Protein product: CASSVGLAGGNEQFF. The chain carries TRBV9 and TRBJ2-1; TRBD2 aligns across 14 bases. Germline assignment: CDR1 SGDLS and CDR2 YYNGEE. The CDR3 contains 15 residues. V trimming: 2 bases; J trimming: 6 bases; junction bases outside the gene matches: 1.

The V call is TRBV7-6, the J call TRBJ2-7; TRBD2 might be the D (6 bases). Trimming pared 5 bases from V and 6 bases from J, leaving 14 bases between. Looked up from germline, CDR1 is SGHVS and CDR2 is FNYEAQ. The CDR3 has 13 amino acids. The CDR3 is CASSDGVTSEQYF. CDR3 bases: TGTGCCAGCAGCGACGGCGTGACTAGCGAGCAGTACTTC.

The V gene is TRBV27, the J gene TRBJ2-3; 9 positions match TRBD2. J was trimmed by 6 bases and V by 2 bases; bases with no gene match: 6. Germline loops: CDR1 MNHEY, CDR2 SMNVEV (reference sequence). The CDR3 has 15 residues. The CDR3 protein is CASSLTSGSGDTQYF. CDR3 DNA sequence: TGTGCCAGCAGTTTAACTAGCGGGTCGGGGGATACGCAGTATTTT.

The rearrangement uses TRBV6-1 and TRBJ1-4; D call uncertain. The CDR3 sequence is 17 residues long. Germline CDR1 is MNHNS and CDR2 is SASEGT. Trimming removed 1 base from V and 8 bases from J, with 20 bases in between. Here the CDR3 DNA reads TGTGCCAGCAGTGAAGTGGGAGAGACAAGACGGAGGGAAAAACTGTTTTTT. Its translation: CASSEVGETRRREKLFF.

The chain links TRBV6-5 to TRBJ2-1; D remains unclear. Germline loops: CDR1 MNHEY, CDR2 SVGAGI. Trimming cost V 7 bases and J 0 bases, with 13 bases left between them. The CDR3 is 15 residues long. CDR3 DNA sequence: TGTGCCAGCAATAAAGGACGGAGCTCCTACAATGAGCAGTTCTTC. Translating it yields CASNKGRSSYNEQFF.

On this clone: The same CDR3 can be traced to other DNA sequences in this sample. CDR3 sequence (DNA): TGTGCCAGTAGGGAAGGGAACACTGAAGCTTTCTTT. Residues: CASREGNTEAFF. The chain recombines TRBV19 with TRBJ1-1, with D unclear. The CDR3 extends over 12 amino acids. CDR1 LNHDA and CDR2 SQIVND come from the germline V gene (reference sequence). Trimming cost V 6 bases and J 1 base, with 6 bases left between them.

The chain joins TRBV5-5 to TRBJ1-2; weak D call: TRBD1 (6 bases). V was cut by 0 bases and J by 1 base, with 7 bases left in between. Germline CDR1 SGHKS, CDR2 YYEKEE (reference sequence). The CDR3 sequence is 14 residues long. In DNA, the CDR3 is TGTGCCAGCAGCTTGGAGGGGGTTAACTATGGCTACACCTTC. It specifies CASSLEGVNYGYTF.

The rearrangement uses TRBV27 and TRBJ2-2; a weak D match, TRBD1 (6 bases). Per germline, CDR1 MNHEY and CDR2 SMNVEV (reference sequence). The CDR3 sequence is 16 residues long. V was pared by 11 bases and J by 0 bases, with 19 bases between. The DNA for the CDR3 is TGTGCCCTGGGGGCAGCGAGACCCTCGAACACCGGGGAGCTGTTTTTT. This encodes CALGAARPSNTGELFF.

J is TRBJ1-5 and V is TRBV19, with D tentatively TRBD1 (5 bases). Germline lookup yields CDR1 LNHDA and CDR2 SQIVND (reference sequence). The V and J ends lost 11 bases and 0 bases respectively, with 23 bases between them. This CDR3 spans 17 amino acids. The CDR3 here is CAAGEQGFIYSNQPQHF. In DNA, the CDR3 is TGTGCCGCGGGAGAGCAGGGTTTTATTTATAGCAATCAGCCCCAGCATTTT. The whole variable domain, remainder taken from reference TRBV19 and TRBJ1-5, is DGGITQSPKYLFRKEGQNVTLSCEQNLNHDAMYWYRQDPGQGLRLIYYSQIVNDFQKGDIAEGYSVSREKKESFPLTVTSAQKNPTAFYLCAAGEQGFIYSNQPQHFGDGTRLSIL.

J is TRBJ2-3 and V is TRBV5-6; 7 nucleotides align to TRBD2. Germline V gene sequence: CDR1 SGHDT, CDR2 YYEEEE. The ends lost 4 bases at V and 2 bases at J; junction bases unmatched: 10. This CDR3 is 16 amino acids long. CDR3 sequence: CASSLWLAEYTDTQYF. The CDR3 bases are TGTGCCAGCAGCCTTTGGCTAGCGGAATACACAGATACGCAGTATTTT.

Comments on this clone: This specimen includes other DNA sequences encoding the same CDR3. This chain joins TRBV6-5 and TRBJ2-1; D ambiguous. The CDR3 loop spans 13 amino acids. The ends were cut back, 1 base at V and 6 bases at J, with 7 bases in the middle. Germline CDR1 and CDR2: MNHEY and SVGAGI. The CDR3 reads CASSYLGGNEQFF. Written as DNA, the CDR3 is TGTGCCAGCAGTTACTTAGGCGGCAATGAGCAGTTCTTC.

V and J are TRBV27 and TRBJ2-1; 13 nucleotides line up with TRBD2. The CDR3 contains 15 residues. Germline assignment: CDR1 MNHEY and CDR2 SMNVEV (reference sequence). Losses at the gene ends were 8 bases for V and 7 bases for J; bases not matched to a gene: 8. The CDR3 loop reads CASGPGTSGKNEQFF. The CDR3 nucleotides are TGTGCCAGCGGACCCGGGACTAGCGGGAAGAATGAGCAGTTCTTC.

The genes are TRBV28 and TRBJ2-3; D is ambiguous. This CDR3 contains 11 residues. The germline V gene encodes CDR1 MDHEN and CDR2 SYDVKM. The germline V and J ends were trimmed by 10 bases and 4 bases, with 9 bases remaining between them. The CDR3 protein is CATRNSDTQYF. CDR3 in DNA: TGTGCCACCCGAAATTCAGATACGCAGTATTTT.

This clone was seen only once. J is TRBJ1-5 and V is TRBV5-8; D uncertain. Trimming removed 5 bases at V and 7 bases at J, with 13 bases between. Germline V CDR1 and CDR2: SGHTS, YDEGEE. This CDR3 is built from 13 residues. CDR3 region: CASRYRAGQPQHF. The CDR3 DNA reads TGTGCCAGCAGATATAGGGCCGGACAGCCCCAGCATTTT.

This clone was counted between two and nine times. The chain links TRBV5-6 to TRBJ1-1; D gene unclear. Germline V gives CDR1 SGHDT, CDR2 YYEEEE. The CDR3 covers 11 residues. Between the trimmed V and J ends, which lost 1 base and 11 bases, there was a span of 9 bases. The CDR3 nucleotides are TGTGCCAGCAGCTTGTTCGGGGATGCTTTCTTT. Protein: CASSLFGDAFF.

The chain recombines TRBV13 with TRBJ1-3, with D uncertain. V lost 5 bases and J lost 4, with 21 bases in between. CDR1 is PRHDT, CDR2 FYEKMQ, per germline (reference sequence). The CDR3 runs 17 residues. CDR3 coding DNA: TGTGCCAGCAGCCTCGGACCGGAGGCTCTCGGGGGAAACACCATATATTTT. This gives the protein CASSLGPEALGGNTIYF.